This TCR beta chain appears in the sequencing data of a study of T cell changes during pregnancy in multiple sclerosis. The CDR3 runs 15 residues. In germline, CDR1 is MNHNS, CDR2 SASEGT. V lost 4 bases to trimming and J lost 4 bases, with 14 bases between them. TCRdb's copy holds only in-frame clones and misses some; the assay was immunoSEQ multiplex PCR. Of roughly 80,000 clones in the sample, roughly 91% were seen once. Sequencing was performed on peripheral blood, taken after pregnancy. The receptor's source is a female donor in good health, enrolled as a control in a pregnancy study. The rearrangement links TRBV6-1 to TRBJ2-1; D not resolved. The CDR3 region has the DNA TGTGCCAGCAGTGTGCTCAGAGGTGGGTACAATGAGCAGTTCTTC. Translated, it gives CASSVLRGGYNEQFF.